These 18 T cell receptor beta chains share one sample of origin, sequenced in a study of cytomegalovirus exposure and HLA in healthy donors (dated by TCRdb to 2015 to 2018). The library came from the immunoSEQ multiplex PCR assay. For the multiplex PCR, a mixture combining 60 forward primers for TCR Vbeta segments and 13 reverse primers for TCR Jbeta segments was used. In its TCRdb copy, this immuneACCESS table keeps in-frame sequences only and misses some clones. Where compared with another copy, unresolved V genes explain less than half of these, and the others have no known cause. This sample is represented by 200,000 to 250,000 clones; approximately 90% of them were singletons. The top ten clones comprise roughly 1% of the sample. The sample consisted of PBMCs. Every receptor here comes from a woman between 18 and 29 years old in good health and CMV-seronegative.

This clone was found a few times. V gene TRBV4-1 combines with J gene TRBJ2-5; TRBD1 matches 7 bases. J lost 2 bases, V lost 3 bases, and 3 bases had no gene match. The CDR3 runs to 14 residues. Germline values: CDR1 MGHRA, CDR2 YSYEKL. As DNA, the CDR3 is TGCGCCAGCAGCCACCCGGGACAGCAAGAGACCCAGTACTTC. It is translated as CASSHPGQQETQYF.

The sample holds many counts of this clone. The V call is TRBV7-3, the J call TRBJ2-2; the match to TRBD1 covers 8 bases. The germline CDR1 and CDR2 sequences are SGHTA and FQGTGA. The CDR3 spans 14 residues. V was clipped by 4 bases and J by 6 bases; unmatched bases: 4. The CDR3 nucleotides are TGTGCCAGCAGCTCGCTACAGGGGGCCGGGGAGCTGTTTTTT. It yields the protein CASSSLQGAGELFF.

The V call is TRBV4-3, the J call TRBJ2-3, with 14 bases identical to TRBD2. The junction had 3 bases not matched to a gene; V was cut back by 6 bases and J by 1 base. The CDR3 has 16 residues. Germline V lookup: CDR1 LGHNA, CDR2 YSLEER. The CDR3 coding sequence is TGCGCCAGCAGTCGACTAGCGGGAGGGGGCACAGATACGCAGTATTTT. It translates to CASSRLAGGGTDTQYF.

V is TRBV7-8 and J is TRBJ2-1; D unclear. The CDR3 contains 14 residues. Germline V CDR1 and CDR2: SGHVS, FQNEAQ. Trimming removed 5 bases from V and 2 bases from J, with 10 bases in between. The CDR3 coding sequence is TGTGCCAGCAGCGTTCCGGGTCCCTACAATGAGCAGTTCTTC. Translating it yields CASSVPGPYNEQFF.

The rearrangement joins TRBV4-3 to TRBJ2-3, with a tentative D call TRBD2 (5 bases). The CDR3 is made up of 17 amino acids. With 3 bases removed from V and 0 bases from J, the gap between germline ends came to 16 bases. The germline V gene has CDR1 LGHNA and CDR2 YSLEER. CDR3 bases: TGCGCCAGCAGCCAGATGCCTCCGGGGAGTAGCACAGATACGCAGTATTTT. Protein: CASSQMPPGSSTDTQYF.

This chain links TRBV10-1 with TRBJ2-1, with TRBD2 matching 11 bases. The CDR3 is made up of 16 amino acids. Looked up from germline, CDR1 is WNHNN and CDR2 is SYGVQD (reference sequence). J was trimmed by 4 bases and V by 2 bases; bases with no gene match: 4. Here the CDR3 reads CASSEPGTSGYNEQFF. The CDR3 DNA is TGCGCCAGCAGTGAGCCCGGGACTAGCGGATACAATGAGCAGTTCTTC.

This clone appeared a few times. V usage is TRBV11-2 and J usage is TRBJ2-1; 13 bases fit TRBD2. Germline trimming cut 0 bases from V and 7 bases from J; bases unmatched to any gene: 6. The germline gives CDR1 SGHAT, CDR2 FQNNGV. The CDR3 loop spans 17 amino acids. The CDR3 sequence is CASSLELAGGPLNEQFF. DNA for the CDR3: TGTGCCAGCAGCTTAGAACTAGCGGGAGGGCCCCTAAATGAGCAGTTCTTC. The full variable domain, its missing parts supplied by reference TRBV11-2 and TRBJ2-1, is EAGVAQSPRYKIIEKRQSVAFWCNPISGHATLYWYQQILGQGPKLLIQFQNNGVVDDSQLPKDRFSAERLKGVDSTLKIQPAKLEDSAVYLCASSLELAGGPLNEQFFGPGTRLTVL.

CDR3 sequence (DNA): TGTGCCAGCAGGAGGCTAGCTGACACCGGGGAGCTGTTTTTT. Encoded protein: CASRRLADTGELFF. V gene TRBV9 combines with J gene TRBJ2-2, with D possibly TRBD2 on 5 matching bases. V lost 5 bases and J lost 3, with 11 bases in between. CDR1 and CDR2 (germline): SGDLS, YYNGEE. The CDR3 is made up of 14 amino acids.

The gene calls are TRBV10-3 and TRBJ2-7; 7 bases align to TRBD1. CDR1 ENHRY and CDR2 SYGVKD come from the germline V gene. CDR3 size: 14 residues. Trimming removed 10 bases from V and 3 bases from J; junction bases left unmatched: 12. The chain's CDR3 is CATGQRTGRYEQYF. The CDR3, as DNA: TGTGCCACGGGACAGAGGACTGGACGCTACGAGCAGTACTTC.

The J gene is TRBJ1-1, the V gene TRBV29-1, with D unclear. The germline V gene has CDR1 SQVTM and CDR2 ANQGSEA. V lost 6 bases to trimming and J lost 11 bases, with 13 bases between them. The CDR3 extends over 10 amino acids. The CDR3 DNA reads as TGCAGCGTCGGACCCCCGGGGGCTTTCTTT. Protein: CSVGPPGAFF.

This chain joins TRBV19 and TRBJ1-5; TRBD1 is a possible D gene (6 bases). CDR3 size: 15 residues. Germline CDR1 is LNHDA and CDR2 is SQIVND (reference sequence). The V end lost 5 bases, the J end lost 0 bases, and 11 bases lay between the germline ends. The CDR3, as DNA: TGTGCCAGTAGTCCGGGACACACTAGCAATCAGCCCCAGCATTTT. Amino acid sequence: CASSPGHTSNQPQHF.

About this clone: In the same sample, other DNA sequences code for this CDR3. The chain uses TRBV5-1 and TRBJ2-7; the D gene is possibly TRBD1 (5 bases). This CDR3 is built from 13 residues. Germline loops: CDR1 SGHRS, CDR2 YFSETQ. Deletions cut 0 bases from V and 4 bases from J, with 8 bases between. The CDR3 nucleotides read TGCGCCAGCAGCTTGGAAGGGGCGTACGAGCAGTACTTC. This codes for CASSLEGAYEQYF.

V is TRBV5-6 and J is TRBJ2-6, with TRBD1 identical over 10 bases. Germline loops: CDR1 SGHDT, CDR2 YYEEEE. Unmatched junction bases numbered 5, after V lost 1 base and J lost 1 base. The CDR3 covers 18 residues. The CDR3 sequence: CASSLWDRGNSGANVLTF. CDR3 nucleotide sequence: TGTGCCAGCAGCTTGTGGGACAGGGGCAATTCTGGGGCCAACGTCCTGACTTTC. Full variable domain (missing parts from reference TRBV5-6 and TRBJ2-6): DAGVTQSPTHLIKTRGQQVTLRCSPKSGHDTVSWYQQALGQGPQFIFQYYEEEERQRGNFPDRFSGHQFPNYSSELNVNALLLGDSALYLCASSLWDRGNSGANVLTFGAGSRLTVL.

The rearrangement links TRBV13 to TRBJ2-1; 8 bases fit TRBD1. Losses at the gene ends were 6 bases for V and 6 bases for J; bases not matched to a gene: 4. This CDR3 contains 13 residues. Germline V gives CDR1 PRHDT, CDR2 FYEKMQ (reference sequence). The CDR3 is CASSYDRGNEQFF. The CDR3 DNA is TGTGCCAGCAGTTATGACAGGGGCAATGAGCAGTTCTTC.

The chain carries TRBV11-2 and TRBJ2-5, with 8 bases lining up with TRBD1. The trim removed 5 bases at V and 4 bases at J, leaving 18 bases unmatched. This CDR3 is built from 18 residues. Germline CDR1 reads SGHAT; CDR2 reads FQNNGV. CDR3 nucleotide sequence: TGTGCCAGCAGCCCGCCTCGGTATGGCAGGGGGCGCGGAGAGACCCAGTACTTC. It translates to CASSPPRYGRGRGETQYF. The whole variable domain, filled in from reference TRBV11-2 and TRBJ2-5, reads EAGVAQSPRYKIIEKRQSVAFWCNPISGHATLYWYQQILGQGPKLLIQFQNNGVVDDSQLPKDRFSAERLKGVDSTLKIQPAKLEDSAVYLCASSPPRYGRGRGETQYFGPGTRLLVL.

The rearrangement uses TRBV9 and TRBJ1-2; no clear D gene. The CDR3 length is 10 residues. Germline V lookup: CDR1 SGDLS, CDR2 YYNGEE. The V end lost 5 bases, the J end lost 7 bases, and 6 bases lay between the germline ends. The CDR3 sequence is CASSRVGYTF. The CDR3 DNA reads as TGTGCCAGCAGTAGAGTTGGCTACACCTTC.

This rearrangement joins TRBV27 to TRBJ2-5; D may be TRBD1 (6 bases). V lost 5 bases and J 0 bases, leaving 10 bases between the germline ends. Germline lookup yields CDR1 MNHEY and CDR2 SMNVEV (reference sequence). This CDR3 spans 14 amino acids. The chain's CDR3 is CASSRTDYQETQYF. CDR3 nucleotides: TGTGCCAGCAGTCGGACAGATTACCAAGAGACCCAGTACTTC.

The chain employs TRBV10-1 and TRBJ2-1, with 9 bases fitting TRBD2. This CDR3 is built from 15 residues. Germline V CDR1 and CDR2: WNHNN, SYGVQD (reference sequence). After removal of 4 bases from V and 2 bases from J, the junction contained 3 bases not matched to a gene. This CDR3 reads CASSVSGRTYNEQFF. Here the CDR3 DNA reads TGCGCCAGCAGTGTGAGCGGGAGGACCTACAATGAGCAGTTCTTC.